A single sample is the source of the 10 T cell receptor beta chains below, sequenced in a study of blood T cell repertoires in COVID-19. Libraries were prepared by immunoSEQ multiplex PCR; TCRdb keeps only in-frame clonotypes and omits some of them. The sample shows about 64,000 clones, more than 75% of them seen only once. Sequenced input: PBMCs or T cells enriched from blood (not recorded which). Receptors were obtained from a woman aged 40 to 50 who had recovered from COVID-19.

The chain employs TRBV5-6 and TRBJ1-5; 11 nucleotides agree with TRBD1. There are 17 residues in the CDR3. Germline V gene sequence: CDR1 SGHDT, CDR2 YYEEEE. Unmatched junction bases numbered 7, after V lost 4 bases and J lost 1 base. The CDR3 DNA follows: TGTGCCAGCAGCGAGGGGACAGGGGGATTAAGCAATCAGCCCCAGCATTTT. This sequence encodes CASSEGTGGLSNQPQHF. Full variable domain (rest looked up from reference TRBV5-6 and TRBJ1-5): DAGVTQSPTHLIKTRGQQVTLRCSPKSGHDTVSWYQQALGQGPQFIFQYYEEEERQRGNFPDRFSGHQFPNYSSELNVNALLLGDSALYLCASSEGTGGLSNQPQHFGDGTRLSIL.

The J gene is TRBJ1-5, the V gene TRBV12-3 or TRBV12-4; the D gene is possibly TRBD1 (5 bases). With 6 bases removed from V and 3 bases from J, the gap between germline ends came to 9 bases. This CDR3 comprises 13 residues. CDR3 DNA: TGTGCCAGCAGGATACAGGTCAATCAGCCCCAGCATTTT. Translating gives CASRIQVNQPQHF.

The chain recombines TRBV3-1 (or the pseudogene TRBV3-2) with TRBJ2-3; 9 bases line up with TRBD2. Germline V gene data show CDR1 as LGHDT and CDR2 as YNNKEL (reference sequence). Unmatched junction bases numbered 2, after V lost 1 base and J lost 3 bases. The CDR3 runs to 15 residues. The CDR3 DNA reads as TGTGCCAGCAGCCAAGGGACTAGCGAAACAGATACGCAGTATTTT. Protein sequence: CASSQGTSETDTQYF.

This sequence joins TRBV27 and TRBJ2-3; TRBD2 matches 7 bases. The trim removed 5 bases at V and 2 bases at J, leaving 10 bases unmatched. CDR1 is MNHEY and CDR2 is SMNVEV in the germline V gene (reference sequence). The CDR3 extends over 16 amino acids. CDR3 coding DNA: TGTGCCAGCAGTCCCGCGGGAGCTACTTTCACAGATACGCAGTATTTT. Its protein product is CASSPAGATFTDTQYF.

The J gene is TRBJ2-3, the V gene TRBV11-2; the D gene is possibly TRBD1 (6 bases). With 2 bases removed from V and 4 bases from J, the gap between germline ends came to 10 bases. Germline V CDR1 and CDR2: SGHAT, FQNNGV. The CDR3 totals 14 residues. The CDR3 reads CASSLLTGSDTQYF. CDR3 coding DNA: TGTGCCAGCAGCTTACTAACAGGGTCAGATACGCAGTATTTT.

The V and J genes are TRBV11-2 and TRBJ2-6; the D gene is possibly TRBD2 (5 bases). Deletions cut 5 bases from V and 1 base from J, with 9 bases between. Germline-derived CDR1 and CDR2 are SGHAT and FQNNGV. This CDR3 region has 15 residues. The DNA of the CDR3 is TGTGCCAGCAGCCCGACGGGATCTGGGGCCAACGTCCTGACTTTC. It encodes CASSPTGSGANVLTF.

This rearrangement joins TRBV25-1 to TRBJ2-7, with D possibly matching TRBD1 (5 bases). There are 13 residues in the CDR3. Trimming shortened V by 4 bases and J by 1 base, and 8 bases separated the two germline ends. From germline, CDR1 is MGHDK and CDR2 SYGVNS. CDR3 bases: TGTGCCAGCAGTGGGCAGGGTTCCTACGAGCAGTACTTC. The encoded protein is CASSGQGSYEQYF.

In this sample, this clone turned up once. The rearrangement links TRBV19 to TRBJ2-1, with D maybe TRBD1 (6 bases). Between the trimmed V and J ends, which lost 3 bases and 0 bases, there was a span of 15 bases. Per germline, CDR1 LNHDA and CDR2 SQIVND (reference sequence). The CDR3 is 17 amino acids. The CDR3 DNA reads TGTGCCAGTAGTATCGGTCTGCAGGGGAGCTCCTACAATGAGCAGTTCTTC. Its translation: CASSIGLQGSSYNEQFF. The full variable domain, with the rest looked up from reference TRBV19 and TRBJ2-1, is DGGITQSPKYLFRKEGQNVTLSCEQNLNHDAMYWYRQDPGQGLRLIYYSQIVNDFQKGDIAEGYSVSREKKESFPLTVTSAQKNPTAFYLCASSIGLQGSSYNEQFFGPGTRLTVL.

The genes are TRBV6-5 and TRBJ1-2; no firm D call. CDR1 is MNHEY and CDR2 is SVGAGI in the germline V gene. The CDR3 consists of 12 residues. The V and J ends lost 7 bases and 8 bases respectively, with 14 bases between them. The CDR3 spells CASTAQAYGYTF. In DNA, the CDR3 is TGTGCCAGCACGGCGCAGGCGTACGGCTACACCTTC.

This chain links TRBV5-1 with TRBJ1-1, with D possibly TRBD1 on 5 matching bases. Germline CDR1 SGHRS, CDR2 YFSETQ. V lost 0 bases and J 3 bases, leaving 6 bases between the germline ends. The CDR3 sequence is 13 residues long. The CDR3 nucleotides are TGCGCCAGCAGCTTGGGGGGCGACACTGAAGCTTTCTTT. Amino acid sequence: CASSLGGDTEAFF.